A single sample is the source of the 2 T cell receptor beta chains below, sequenced in a study of blood T cell repertoires in COVID-19. TCRdb keeps only in-frame clones here, not all; method: immunoSEQ multiplex PCR. The sample yields 200,000 to 250,000 clones, around 90% seen once. Sequencing was carried out using peripheral blood. The source of these receptors is a young man with acute or convalescent COVID-19.

A single count supports this clone. Here the CDR3 reads CASSLRGTQYF. CDR3 bases: TGTGCCAGCAGCTTGAGGGGGACCCAGTACTTC. This chain links TRBV5-6 with TRBJ2-5; D is possibly TRBD1 (5 bases). CDR3 size: 11 residues. The V gene's germline CDR1 is SGHDT and CDR2 YYEEEE. Trimming pared 1 base from V and 7 bases from J, leaving 5 bases between.

This sequence joins TRBV6-2 or TRBV6-3 and TRBJ2-3; 10 nucleotides agree with TRBD2. The CDR3 sequence is 15 residues long. Trimming cost V 3 bases and J 2 bases; bases outside gene matches: 2. CDR1 and CDR2 (germline): MNHEY, SVGEGT. This CDR3 is CASSYSGGYTDTQYF. CDR3 DNA: TGTGCCAGCAGTTATAGCGGGGGGTACACAGATACGCAGTATTTT.